Below, one TCR beta chain is given with its context. Libraries were prepared by immunoSEQ multiplex PCR; TCRdb keeps only in-frame clonotypes and omits some of them. The table lists tens of thousands of clones, around three quarters of them singletons, with roughly a sixth in the top ten. V was shortened by 2 bases and J by 9 bases, with 11 bases between the two germline ends. Germline loops: CDR1 MDHEN, CDR2 SYDVKM. This CDR3 has 14 residues. Every patient experienced relapse after autologous stem cell transplantation, and brentuximab vedotin exposure varied. Relapsed/refractory classical Hodgkin lymphoma patients had complete, partial or progressive responses. The sample originates from a study of PD-1 blockade in classical Hodgkin lymphoma.

This sequence originates from a human donor with classical Hodgkin lymphoma. This specimen was peripheral blood mononuclear cells (PBMCs), taken before the second cycle of nivolumab. The rearrangement uses TRBV28 and TRBJ1-6; possible D gene TRBD1, 5 bases. CDR3 region: CASSLLDSGSPLHF. The CDR3 nucleotides are TGTGCCAGCAGTTTACTCGACAGTGGTTCACCCCTCCACTTT.